The 16 T cell receptor beta chains presented below share a single source sample, sequenced in a study of beta chain features in type 1 diabetes. Sequencing targeted expressed TCRB transcripts, as all isolated RNA had been reverse transcribed. Sequencing was performed with immunoSEQ multiplex PCR; in TCRdb, only in-frame clones are kept and a portion is missing. Of almost 250,000 clones listed, 11% to 15% are singletons. The specimen sequenced was naive CD4+ T cells from blood. The source of these receptors is a woman between 40 and 55 years old in good health.

This rearrangement joins TRBV18 to TRBJ2-7, with D possibly being TRBD1 (5 bases). V was trimmed by 3 bases and J by 3 bases, leaving 12 bases between them. The CDR3 is 14 amino acids. CDR1 KGHSH and CDR2 LQKENI come from the germline V gene. CDR3 protein: CASSPEWGLYEQYF. CDR3 sequence (DNA): TGTGCCAGCTCACCGGAATGGGGCCTCTACGAGCAGTACTTC.

V is TRBV18 and J is TRBJ2-3, with TRBD2 as a possible D gene (5 bases). Germline CDR1 KGHSH, CDR2 LQKENI. V was cut by 2 bases and J by 5 bases, with 5 bases left in between. CDR3 length: 12 residues. CDR3 nucleotide sequence: TGTGCCAGCTCACCAGGACTAGATACGCAGTATTTT. This sequence encodes CASSPGLDTQYF.

This clone came up a few times. The V gene is TRBV28, the J gene TRBJ2-7; 8 positions match TRBD1. The V and J ends lost 4 bases and 3 bases, in that order; junction bases with no gene match: 2. CDR3 size: 13 residues. Germline V gene data show CDR1 as MDHEN and CDR2 as SYDVKM. The CDR3 spells CASSSGQDYEQYF. The CDR3 nucleotides are TGTGCCAGCAGTTCGGGACAGGACTACGAGCAGTACTTC. Using reference TRBV28 and TRBJ2-7 for the parts outside the CDR3, the full variable domain is DVKVTQSSRYLVKRTGEKVFLECVQDMDHENMFWYRQDPGLGLRLIYFSYDVKMKEKGDIPEGYSVSREKKERFSLILESASTNQTSMYLCASSSGQDYEQYFGPGTRLTVT.

This clone has only a few counts. The chain joins TRBV7-2 to TRBJ1-5; D call uncertain. The CDR3 length is 14 residues. Germline V CDR1 and CDR2: SGHTA, FQGNSA. V was trimmed by 0 bases and J by 5 bases, leaving 8 bases between them. In DNA, the CDR3 is TGTGCCAGCAGCTTAGCGTCAGATCATCAGCCCCAGCATTTT. It yields the protein CASSLASDHQPQHF.

The chain employs TRBV6-6 and TRBJ2-1, with TRBD2 matching 8 bases. Germline V gene lookup returns CDR1 MNHNY and CDR2 SVGAGI (reference sequence). Losses at the gene ends were 10 bases for V and 11 bases for J; bases not matched to a gene: 10. The CDR3 consists of 12 residues. The chain's CDR3 is CATEPRLAKQFF. For the CDR3, the DNA is TGTGCCACCGAACCCAGACTAGCGAAGCAGTTCTTC.

This chain joins TRBV5-4 and TRBJ2-7, with D possibly TRBD1 on 5 matching bases. V lost 4 bases and J 1 base, leaving 15 bases between the germline ends. The CDR3 has 15 residues. Germline assignment: CDR1 SGHNT and CDR2 YYREEE (reference sequence). Here the CDR3 DNA reads TGTGCCAGCAGCGACAGAACAGGCGCGTCCTACGAGCAGTACTTC. The encoded protein is CASSDRTGASYEQYF.

The V call is TRBV19, the J call TRBJ1-5; a weak D match, TRBD1 (6 bases). In germline, CDR1 is LNHDA, CDR2 SQIVND (reference sequence). The V and J ends lost 1 base and 6 bases respectively, with 13 bases between them. The CDR3 totals 15 residues. In DNA form, the CDR3 reads TGTGCCAGTAGTATAGTTCCGTGGGGGCGTCAGCCCCAGCATTTT. Residues: CASSIVPWGRQPQHF.

The chain joins TRBV19 to TRBJ1-1, with 7 bases lining up with TRBD1. Germline CDR1 is LNHDA and CDR2 is SQIVND (reference sequence). The CDR3 consists of 16 residues. V was clipped by 8 bases and J by 1 base; unmatched bases: 13. The CDR3 here is CASRGRRDSPNTEAFF. In DNA, the CDR3 is TGTGCCAGTCGGGGGCGGCGGGACAGCCCGAACACTGAAGCTTTCTTT.

The rearrangement links TRBV9 to TRBJ1-6, with a possible D match to TRBD1 (5 bases). The CDR3 is made up of 14 amino acids. The V end lost 2 bases, the J end lost 8 bases, and 11 bases lay between the germline ends. Germline V lookup: CDR1 SGDLS, CDR2 YYNGEE. The CDR3 protein is CASSVGREDSPLHF. The CDR3 bases are TGTGCCAGCAGCGTTGGCAGGGAGGATTCACCCCTCCACTTT.

This rearrangement joins TRBV7-2 to TRBJ1-2; D is possibly TRBD1 (5 bases). The CDR3 sequence is 14 residues long. Trimming cost V 5 bases and J 4 bases, with 14 bases left between them. Germline CDR1 is SGHTA and CDR2 is FQGNSA. CDR3 coding DNA: TGTGCCAGCAGCGTTAGTGGGACTGCCTATGGCTACACCTTC. It translates to CASSVSGTAYGYTF.

V and J are TRBV27 and TRBJ1-2; D might be TRBD1 (6 bases). CDR3 length: 15 amino acids. Per germline, CDR1 MNHEY and CDR2 SMNVEV (reference sequence). Trimming removed 2 bases from V and 4 bases from J, with 14 bases in between. DNA of the CDR3: TGTGCCAGCAGTTTAGGGGTTGGGGGGGCCTATGGCTACACCTTC. It yields the protein CASSLGVGGAYGYTF.

V usage is TRBV2 and J usage is TRBJ2-3; 7 positions match TRBD2. Germline CDR1 reads SNHLY; CDR2 reads FYNNEI. This CDR3 is built from 13 residues. V shed 9 bases and J 1 base; nucleotides not matched to a gene: 4. The CDR3 protein is CARGGVRTDTQYF. The CDR3 DNA is TGTGCCAGGGGGGGGGTTCGCACAGATACGCAGTATTTT.

The J gene is TRBJ1-2, the V gene TRBV6-1; no clear D. The V gene's germline CDR1 is MNHNS and CDR2 SASEGT. CDR3 size: 17 residues. The ends were cut back, 0 bases at V and 1 base at J, with 15 bases in the middle. CDR3 sequence: CASSEALKSGINYGYTF. CDR3 DNA sequence: TGTGCCAGCAGTGAAGCGCTTAAATCGGGGATTAACTATGGCTACACCTTC.

The chain carries TRBV4-2 and TRBJ2-7; D is perhaps TRBD2 (5 bases). The CDR3 contains 13 residues. The germline V gene encodes CDR1 LGHNA and CDR2 YNFKEQ. V lost 0 bases and J 7 bases, leaving 10 bases between the germline ends. CDR3 region: CASSQDTRVEQYF. The CDR3 nucleotides read TGTGCCAGCAGCCAAGATACGAGGGTTGAGCAGTACTTC.

The gene calls are TRBV18 and TRBJ2-2, with D perhaps TRBD1 (6 bases). V was trimmed by 2 bases and J by 6 bases, leaving 13 bases between them. Germline V gene sequence: CDR1 KGHSH, CDR2 LQKENI. This CDR3 is built from 15 residues. CDR3: CASSPKQGSAGELFF. The CDR3 bases are TGTGCCAGCTCACCAAAACAGGGTTCCGCCGGGGAGCTGTTTTTT. Full variable domain (missing parts from reference TRBV18 and TRBJ2-2): NAGVMQNPRHLVRRRGQEARLRCSPMKGHSHVYWYRQLPEEGLKFMVYLQKENIIDESGMPKERFSAEFPKEGPSILRIQQVVRGDSAAYFCASSPKQGSAGELFFGEGSRLTVL.

This clone occurred a few times. This chain uses TRBV5-1 with TRBJ2-5; possibly TRBD2 for D (5 bases). The CDR3 spans 15 residues. CDR1 SGHRS and CDR2 YFSETQ come from the germline V gene. Trimming pared 4 bases from V and 1 base from J, leaving 14 bases between. The CDR3 sequence is CASSGVALVQETQYF. DNA for the CDR3: TGCGCCAGCAGCGGGGTAGCGCTAGTCCAAGAGACCCAGTACTTC.